The 27 T cell receptor beta chains below all came from one sample that was sequenced in a study of T cell repertoires in aging, cancer and after chemotherapy (dated 2019 in TCRdb). Sequencing instrument: Illumina MiSeq. Rearranged TRB sequences spanning V, D and J segments were amplified in a multiplex touch-down PCR with a mixed TRB-A/B primer pool. Using fastp trimming at Q25 and MiXCR clonotype assembly, TCRdb reanalyzed the public sequencing data and kept in-frame beta chains. Records with the same CDR3 protein are collapsed into one entry carrying the most frequent genes and DNA. The sample yields about 9,500 distinct CDR3 sequences; 34% were counted once. About 3.5% of the sample is taken by the ten largest. Genomic DNA extracted from peripheral blood, rather than sorted cells or RNA, was used as the source for amplification of TCR beta rearrangements. Sequencing was performed on blood. These receptor sequences come from a human donor in good health.

The table lists this clonotype with a count of one. The chain couples TRBV28 to TRBJ1-1; 8 bases are shared with TRBD1. In germline, CDR1 is MDHEN, CDR2 SYDVKM. After removal of 5 bases from V and 5 bases from J, the junction contained 16 bases not matched to a gene. The CDR3 consists of 17 residues. The CDR3 DNA reads as TGTGCCAGCAGTCCCCCGCCGGGACAGGTTATCTCGACTGAAGCTTTCTTT. It translates to CASSPPPGQVISTEAFF.

By share, this clonotype ranks as medium-sized (0.01 to 0.1%). This chain links TRBV20-1 with TRBJ2-7, with D tentatively TRBD1 (5 bases). CDR1 and CDR2 (germline): DFQATT, SNEGSKA (reference sequence). The V end lost 6 bases, the J end lost 5 bases, and 17 bases lay between the germline ends. This CDR3 contains 13 residues. DNA for the CDR3: TGCAGTGCCCAGGGTGGCAGGGATCACGAGCAGTACGTC. Residues: CSAQGGRDHEQYV.

The chain employs TRBV11-3 and TRBJ2-1, with TRBD2 identical over 13 bases. Germline CDR1 and CDR2: SGHNT and YENEEA. The J segment lost 8 bases and the V segment lost 5 bases, leaving 9 bases of the junction unmatched. The CDR3 has 16 residues. Here the CDR3 reads CASSTHTSGGAYEQFF. Written as DNA, the CDR3 is TGTGCCAGCAGCACTCACACTAGCGGGGGGGCCTATGAGCAGTTCTTC.

This clonotype has just a few counts. The chain has TRBV6-2 or TRBV6-3 and TRBJ2-7; a weak D match, TRBD1 (6 bases). The CDR3 runs 12 residues. Germline-derived CDR1 and CDR2 are MNHEY and SVGEGT. The V end was cut by 6 bases, the J end by 10 bases, with 16 bases between. The CDR3 sequence: CASSPSGRGQYV. CDR3 sequence (DNA): TGTGCCAGCAGCCCCTCGGGCAGGGGCCAGTACGTC.

The V gene is TRBV5-1, the J gene TRBJ1-4; D remains ambiguous. Germline V lookup: CDR1 SGHRS, CDR2 YFSETQ. The V end lost 4 bases, the J end lost 4 bases, and 8 bases lay between the germline ends. The CDR3 totals 13 residues. CDR3 DNA sequence: TGCGCCAGCAGCAAGGGAATTAATGAAAAACTGTTTTTT. This encodes CASSKGINEKLFF.

The J gene is TRBJ1-1, the V gene TRBV11-3, with D hard to call. The V gene lost 3 bases and the J gene lost 0 bases, with 5 bases spanning the gap. CDR1 is SGHNT and CDR2 is YENEEA in the germline V gene. The CDR3 is 13 residues long. CDR3 in amino acids: CASSLGVNTEAFF. The CDR3 DNA follows: TGTGCCAGCAGCTTGGGAGTGAACACTGAAGCTTTCTTT.

The sample holds a few counts of this clonotype. The chain is built from TRBV5-5 and TRBJ1-6; D is possibly TRBD1 (6 bases). V was pared by 0 bases and J by 7 bases, with 8 bases between. Germline CDR1 and CDR2: SGHKS and YYEKEE (reference sequence). The CDR3 covers 14 residues. The chain's CDR3 is CASSLDRVNSPLHF. As DNA, the CDR3 is TGTGCCAGCAGCTTGGACAGGGTAAATTCACCCCTCCACTTT.

This chain uses TRBV15 with TRBJ2-5; 8 nucleotides align to TRBD2. CDR3 length: 16 amino acids. In germline, CDR1 is LNHNV, CDR2 YYDKDF (reference sequence). With V trimmed by 0 bases and J by 5 bases, 8 bases remained unmatched. CDR3 nucleotides: TGTGCCACCAGCAGAGATCTCAGCGGGGGATGGGAGACCCAGTACTTC. It encodes CATSRDLSGGWETQYF.

The chain employs TRBV20-1 and TRBJ1-1, with 9 bases identical to TRBD1. The CDR3 runs 13 residues. V gave up 6 bases and J gave up 4 bases; unmatched junction bases: 6. CDR1 DFQATT and CDR2 SNEGSKA come from the germline V gene (reference sequence). The CDR3 nucleotides are TGCAGTGCAGCACAGGGGGCATTCACTGAAGCTTTCTTT. Translation: CSAAQGAFTEAFF.

This clonotype was found a few times. The CDR3 coding sequence is TGTGCCAGCAGCCTGAGGACAGGGACCGATCTTAATGGTTACGGCTACACCTTC. Amino acids: CASSLRTGTDLNGYGYTF. The genes are TRBV7-2 and TRBJ1-2; TRBD1 agrees at 8 bases. The length of the CDR3 is 18 residues. Germline V CDR1 and CDR2: SGHTA, FQGNSA. With V trimmed by 5 bases and J by 8 bases, 22 bases remained unmatched.

This clonotype showed up just a few times. The chain carries TRBV19 and TRBJ2-7, with D possibly TRBD1 on 5 matching bases. The CDR3 totals 14 residues. V gave up 3 bases and J gave up 7 bases, with 16 bases separating them. Per the germline V gene, CDR1 is LNHDA and CDR2 is SQIVND (reference sequence). In DNA form, the CDR3 reads TGTGCCAGTAGTATTGGAGTAGGGGTGGGAGAGCAGTACGTC. Translation gives CASSIGVGVGEQYV.

The V call is TRBV20-1, the J call TRBJ2-5; weak D call: TRBD1 (5 bases). The germline gives CDR1 DFQATT, CDR2 SNEGSKA (reference sequence). This CDR3 is built from 15 residues. Trimming took 0 bases from V and 4 from J, leaving 15 bases between them. The CDR3 region has the DNA TGCAGTGCTAGAGATCCCTCCAGGGAAGGAGAGACCCAGTACTTC. Its protein product is CSARDPSREGETQYF.

A few counts support this clonotype. CDR3 sequence: CASSPTAPRWGQGLLRYSNQPQHF. The CDR3, as DNA: TGTGCCAGCTCACCAACCGCCCCCCGTTGGGGACAGGGCTTATTACGCTATAGCAATCAGCCCCAGCATTTT. The chain links TRBV18 to TRBJ1-5; the match to TRBD1 covers 9 bases. The CDR3 is 24 residues long. Trimming at V came to 2 bases and at J to 0 bases, leaving 26 bases not matched to a gene. In germline, CDR1 is KGHSH, CDR2 LQKENI.

This clonotype was counted a single time. The gene calls are TRBV14 and TRBJ2-3; D possibly uses TRBD1 or TRBD2 (5 bases each). CDR1 and CDR2 from the germline V gene are SGHDN and FVKESK. The germline V and J ends were trimmed by 0 bases and 4 bases, with 14 bases remaining between them. The CDR3 runs 16 residues. The CDR3 reads CASSQEGRTFADTQYF. As DNA, the CDR3 is TGTGCCAGCAGCCAAGAGGGACGGACCTTCGCAGATACGCAGTATTTT. The complete variable domain, with remaining parts taken from reference TRBV14 and TRBJ2-3, reads EAGVTQFPSHSVIEKGQTVTLRCDPISGHDNLYWYRRVMGKEIKFLLHFVKESKQDESGMPNNRFLAERTGGTYSTLKVQPAELEDSGVYFCASSQEGRTFADTQYFGPGTRLTVL.

V is TRBV10-3 and J is TRBJ1-3, with D unclear. Per the germline V gene, CDR1 is ENHRY and CDR2 is SYGVKD. The CDR3 runs 14 residues. The ends were cut back, 3 bases at V and 2 bases at J, with 8 bases in the middle. The CDR3 here is CAISDPYPGNTIYF. For the CDR3, the DNA is TGTGCCATCAGTGACCCCTACCCTGGAAACACCATATATTTT.

The chain joins TRBV20-1 to TRBJ1-2, with 10 bases lining up with TRBD1. The germline V gene encodes CDR1 DFQATT and CDR2 SNEGSKA (reference sequence). J gave up 4 bases and V 1 base, and 3 bases lay outside the gene matches. The CDR3 is 14 amino acids. The DNA of the CDR3 is TGCAGTGCTAGAGGGGACAGGGGTGGCTATGGCTACACCTTC. The encoded protein is CSARGDRGGYGYTF.

CDR3 nucleotides: TGCAGTGCTAGAGAACACGGGAAAGGCTATGGCTACACCTTC. Its protein product is CSAREHGKGYGYTF. V and J are TRBV20-1 and TRBJ1-2; the D is unclear. CDR3 length: 14 residues. Trimming shortened V by 0 bases and J by 4 bases, and 12 bases separated the two germline ends. Germline assignment: CDR1 DFQATT and CDR2 SNEGSKA (reference sequence).

The chain links TRBV12-3 or TRBV12-4 to TRBJ1-5; 11 nucleotides line up with TRBD1. V dropped 5 bases and J dropped 9; count of bases not matched to a gene: 6. The CDR3 consists of 14 residues. CDR3 amino acids: CASSPGQGVGPQHF. As DNA, the CDR3 is TGTGCCAGCAGTCCGGGACAGGGGGTGGGGCCCCAGCATTTT.

V usage is TRBV10-3 and J usage is TRBJ2-4, with 10 bases fitting TRBD1. The CDR3 runs to 15 residues. CDR1 ENHRY and CDR2 SYGVKD come from the germline V gene. Trimming took 6 bases from V and 9 from J; bases not matched to a gene: 11. The CDR3 DNA sequence: TGTGCCATCAGCCCCCGGGGACAGGGGAAGGGCATTCAGTACTTC. It translates to CAISPRGQGKGIQYF.

V is TRBV4-1 and J is TRBJ1-1, with 8 bases fitting TRBD1. The CDR3 sequence is 14 residues long. J lost 7 bases, V lost 4 bases, and 8 bases had no gene match. CDR1 MGHRA and CDR2 YSYEKL come from the germline V gene. CDR3 sequence: CASSRLTGAFEAFF. The DNA of the CDR3 is TGCGCCAGCAGCCGCCTGACAGGGGCTTTTGAAGCTTTCTTT.

The rearrangement joins TRBV11-2 to TRBJ1-6; D gene ambiguous. CDR3 size: 13 residues. The V gene's germline CDR1 is SGHAT and CDR2 FQNNGV. Trimming took 4 bases from V and 7 from J, leaving 8 bases between them. DNA of the CDR3: TGTGCCAGCAGCTCAGCACAGAATTCACCCCTCCACTTT. Amino acids: CASSSAQNSPLHF. Filled out from reference TRBV11-2 and TRBJ1-6, the complete variable domain reads EAGVAQSPRYKIIEKRQSVAFWCNPISGHATLYWYQQILGQGPKLLIQFQNNGVVDDSQLPKDRFSAERLKGVDSTLKIQPAKLEDSAVYLCASSSAQNSPLHFGNGTRLTVT.

This clonotype was counted a single time. The chain employs TRBV7-2 and TRBJ1-3; 9 bases are shared with TRBD1. V dropped 5 bases and J dropped 7; count of bases not matched to a gene: 9. The CDR3 spans 15 residues. Looked up from germline, CDR1 is SGHTA and CDR2 is FQGNSA. CDR3 nucleotides: TGTGCCAGCAGCATCGCGGGACAGGGACTTAACACCATATATTTT. As protein: CASSIAGQGLNTIYF.

The chain employs TRBV7-9 and TRBJ2-1; D might be TRBD2 (7 bases). This CDR3 contains 15 residues. The V gene's germline CDR1 is SEHNR and CDR2 FQNEAQ (reference sequence). Trimming left V 1 base short and J 4 bases short, with 11 bases between. The CDR3 sequence: CASSLVGGRYNEQFF. As DNA, the CDR3 is TGTGCCAGCAGCTTAGTGGGGGGGCGATACAATGAGCAGTTCTTC.

The chain joins TRBV20-1 to TRBJ2-3; D unclear. The CDR3 loop spans 12 amino acids. V dropped 2 bases and J dropped 0 bases, with 3 bases sitting between them. CDR1 is DFQATT, CDR2 SNEGSKA, per germline (reference sequence). CDR3 coding DNA: TGCAGTGCTAGATACAGCACAGATACGCAGTATTTT. Translated, it gives CSARYSTDTQYF.

A note on this clonotype: This could be a read error, since a much larger clone is one nucleotide away. The chain joins TRBV12-3 or TRBV12-4 to TRBJ1-5; 7 bases are shared with TRBD1. The length of the CDR3 is 14 residues. Here the CDR3 reads CACSPDRDNQPQHF. The CDR3 DNA is TGTGCCTGCAGTCCCGACAGGGACAATCAGCCCCAGCATTTT.

On this clonotype: At one boundary the junction diverges from the germline segment, which might be a read error. V gene TRBV5-6 combines with J gene TRBJ2-1; 8 bases fit TRBD2. The CDR3 has 14 amino acids. From germline, CDR1 is SGHDT and CDR2 YYEEEE. Here the CDR3 reads CASSLGTSYNEQFF. The CDR3 coding sequence is TGCGCCAGCAGCCTCGGGACTAGCTACAATGAGCAGTTCTTC.

The rearrangement links TRBV5-4 to TRBJ1-2; unclear D gene. The germline gives CDR1 SGHNT, CDR2 YYREEE (reference sequence). Trimming removed 2 bases at V and 0 bases at J, with 5 bases between. The CDR3 sequence is 13 residues long. CDR3 bases: TGTGCCAGCAGCTTTGCGGCTAACTATGGCTACACCTTC. Amino acids: CASSFAANYGYTF.